The rows below give T cell receptor beta chains drawn from one sample of a study of tumor-infiltrating lymphocytes in primary liver carcinoma. In TCRdb, the multiplex PCR reads were re-called with MiXCR into one record per CDR3 protein. This table has about 96,000 distinct CDR3 sequences, about 70% appearing once. The sequenced sample consisted of tumor-adjacent normal liver tissue. These receptors were collected from a man aged 40-55 years with primary liver carcinoma and hepatitis B virus infection. The CDR3 runs from the conserved cysteine through the conserved F or W. The D gene is left open where the match is weak. Not all rows give a size; the values are once, few, many and, for expanded clones, a class.

v_call	cdr3_length	j_call	clone_size	d_call	cdr3_aa	cdr3_nt
TRBV6-6	16	TRBJ2-7	NA	NA	CASSFLSGQPSYEQYF	TGTGCCAGCAGTTTCCTAAGCGGACAGCCCTCCTACGAGCAGTACTTC
TRBV5-6	16	TRBJ2-7	NA	NA	CASSLGLVEFQDEQYF	TGTGCCAGCAGCTTGGGACTAGTGGAATTCCAGGACGAGCAGTACTTC
TRBV12-3/TRBV12-4	15	TRBJ2-3	NA	TRBD2	CASSRLAGATDTRYF	TGTGCCAGCAGCCGACTAGCGGGAGCCACAGATACGCGGTATTTT
TRBV10-2	13	TRBJ2-7	few	NA	CASTEPRGNEQYF	TGCGCCAGCACTGAGCCCAGGGGCAACGAGCAGTACTTC
TRBV6-5	13	TRBJ1-1	many	NA	CASRQEVNTEAFF	TGTGCCAGCAGACAGGAAGTGAACACTGAAGCTTTCTTT
TRBV7-2	15	TRBJ2-7	NA	NA	CASSLGHTGSYVQYF	TGTGCCAGCAGCTTAGGGCACACAGGCTCCTACGTGCAGTACTTC
TRBV11-1	15	TRBJ2-2	NA	NA	CASSLVSANTVELFF	TGTGCCAGCAGCTTGGTGTCCGCGAACACGGTGGAACTGTTTTTT
TRBV11-2	16	TRBJ2-1	NA	NA	CAGSLDIRLVMGEQFF	TGTGCCGGCAGCTTGGATATCAGACTAGTCATGGGTGAGCAGTTCTTC
TRBV11-2	15	TRBJ2-7	NA	TRBD2	CANSASGTRVNEQYF	TGTGCCAACAGCGCCAGCGGGACTAGGGTCAACGAGCAGTACTTC
TRBV4-1	15	TRBJ2-1	once	NA	CVSSPRLGPYNEQFF	TGCGTCAGCAGCCCACGTCTCGGTCCCTACAATGAGCAGTTCTTC
TRBV7-9	15	TRBJ2-1	NA	NA	CASSLNSGVYNEQFF	TGTGCCAGCAGCCTTAATAGCGGAGTGTACAATGAGCAGTTCTTC
TRBV30	14	TRBJ2-5	NA	TRBD2	CAWSYGEGRETQYF	TGTGCCTGGAGTTACGGGGAGGGCCGAGAGACCCAGTACTTC
TRBV11-2	12	TRBJ2-1	NA	TRBD2	CACSLAGDEQFF	TGTGCCTGCAGCTTAGCGGGGGATGAGCAGTTCTTC
TRBV11-2	13	TRBJ1-1	NA	NA	CASSCNTNTEASF	TGTGCCAGCAGCTGCAACACGAACACTGAAGCTTCCTTT
TRBV18	16	TRBJ2-4	NA	TRBD2	CASSRTSGLAKNIQYF	TGTGCCAGCTCACGAACTAGCGGGTTAGCCAAAAACATTCAGTACTTC
TRBV29-1	14	TRBJ2-7	NA	TRBD1	CSAEAGTGDNDQYF	TGCAGCGCTGAAGCCGGGACAGGGGACAACGATCAGTACTTC
TRBV7-8	13	TRBJ2-1	NA	NA	CACSLIGGHEQFF	TGTGCCTGCAGCTTAATTGGGGGACATGAGCAGTTCTTC
TRBV5-1	13	TRBJ2-2	NA	NA	CASSLENIGELFF	TGCGCCAGCAGCCTCGAGAACATCGGGGAGCTGTTTTTT
TRBV4-2	15	TRBJ2-7	many	NA	CASSQSPEPSYEQYF	TGTGCCAGCAGCCAGAGCCCGGAACCCTCCTACGAGCAGTACTTC
TRBV11-1	17	TRBJ2-1	NA	TRBD2	CASSLGLAGEVDNERSF	TGTGCTAGCAGCCTGGGACTAGCGGGAGAAGTTGACAATGAGCGGTCCTTC
TRBV30	13	TRBJ2-2	NA	NA	CVGVSANAGELFF	TGTGTCGGGGTTAGCGCGAACGCCGGGGAGCTGTTTTTT
TRBV20-1	16	TRBJ2-1	once	TRBD2	CGAQTSGRATYNEQFF	TGCGGTGCCCAGACTAGCGGGAGGGCCACCTACAATGAGCAGTTCTTC
TRBV29-1	14	TRBJ1-1	NA	TRBD1	CSLSWTGGLGEAFF	TGCAGCCTGTCATGGACAGGGGGTTTGGGTGAAGCTTTCTTT
TRBV12-3/TRBV12-4	17	TRBJ2-4	NA	TRBD1	CASSLIPRQGGKNIQYF	TGCGCCAGCAGTTTAATCCCCCGACAGGGGGGAAAAAACATTCAGTACTTC
TRBV7-9	15	TRBJ2-5	NA	NA	CVSTHGAANTETQYF	TGTGTCAGCACCCACGGGGCGGCGAATACGGAGACCCAGTACTTC
TRBV28	15	TRBJ2-7	NA	TRBD1	CASTSGQGAGYEQYF	TGTGCCAGCACCTCGGGACAGGGGGCTGGCTACGAGCAGTACTTC
TRBV5-4	16	TRBJ2-2	many	TRBD2	CASSSGLAGAYGELFF	TGTGCCAGCAGCTCGGGACTAGCGGGAGCTTACGGGGAGCTGTTTTTT
TRBV7-3	15	TRBJ2-2	NA	NA	CASSPRYANTGELFF	TGTGCCAGCAGCCCCCGGTACGCCAACACCGGGGAGCTGTTTTTT
TRBV28	18	TRBJ2-2	NA	TRBD2	CASSFYRAGAPNTGELFF	TGTGCCAGCAGTTTCTACCGAGCGGGAGCCCCGAACACCGGGGAGCTGTTTTTT
TRBV10-3	14	TRBJ2-3	few	NA	CAISDNGGTDTQYF	TGTGCCATCAGTGATAACGGGGGCACAGATACGCAGTATTTT
TRBV2	13	TRBJ2-5	few	NA	CASSERETETQYF	TGTGCCAGCAGTGAACGGGAGACAGAGACCCAGTACTTC
TRBV7-8	15	TRBJ2-7	few	NA	CASSLGGGLSYEQYF	TGTGCCAGCAGCTTAGGGGGGGGGCTCTCCTACGAGCAGTACTTC
TRBV4-1	18	TRBJ2-7	many	NA	CASSLPSKRAEGVDEQYF	TGCGCCAGCAGCCTCCCGTCCAAAAGGGCCGAGGGAGTGGACGAGCAGTACTTC
TRBV11-3	15	TRBJ2-3	NA	TRBD1	CASSLAGQPIDTQYF	TGTGCCAGCAGCTTAGCGGGACAGCCCATAGATACGCAGTATTTT
TRBV11-2	12	TRBJ2-3	NA	NA	CASSVWADTQYF	TGTGCCAGCAGTGTTTGGGCAGATACGCAGTATTTT
TRBV14	13	TRBJ2-7	NA	NA	CANSQESSHEQYF	TGTGCCAACAGCCAAGAGAGCTCCCACGAGCAGTACTTC